The text below deals with one T cell receptor (beta chain). Its target is not known. Sequencing was performed with immunoSEQ multiplex PCR; in TCRdb, only in-frame clones are kept and a portion is missing. The sample records over 20,000 clones, about 80% being singletons. Trimming took off 5 bases at V and 0 bases at J, with 14 bases between the two ends. Germline lookup yields CDR1 MDHEN and CDR2 SYDVKM. There are 16 residues in the CDR3. Blood samples were obtained at baseline, cycle 4 day 1, and cycle 7 day 1. This entry is derived from a study of OX40 agonist ivuxolimab in advanced cancers. Study background: Subjects had a mean age of around 63 years, with a range of 23 to 79; just over 80% were male.

Study outcomes and limitations: The study observed clonal expansion of CD4+ and CD8+ blood T cells by week 6 at 0.1 to 3.0 mg/kg.

This specimen was CD4+ or CD8+ T cells sorted from blood, taken in a trial of the OX40 agonist ivuxolimab. This sequence joins TRBV28 and TRBJ1-3; tentatively, D is TRBD1 (5 bases). This TCR came from an adult with an advanced solid tumor such as melanoma, head and neck, liver or kidney cancer. This CDR3 reads CASSPPGRFSGNTIYF. The DNA of the CDR3 is TGTGCCAGCAGTCCCCCGGGACGGTTCTCTGGAAACACCATATATTTT.